This T cell receptor (beta chain) was identified in a study of blood T cell repertoires in COVID-19. Study-level information: The United States, Italy and Spain supplied acute and convalescent COVID-19 samples. T cells, B-cell-depleted T cells, or PBMCs provided the cDNA or gDNA that served as material.

The CDR3 has 18 amino acids. CDR1 LGHNA and CDR2 YNFKEQ come from the germline V gene. Trimming at V came to 1 base and at J to 3 bases, leaving 8 bases not matched to a gene. Per the authors' pipeline: Reference gene primer amplification gave nucleated cell count estimates. Data came from immunoSEQ multiplex PCR; TCRdb stores just in-frame clones and leaves some out. The V and J calls and clone size were taken over from that table, and D and trimming were inferred from the DNA. Of approximately 310,000 clones in the sample, roughly 87% were seen once. The clonotype comes from a man over 45 with active or convalescent COVID-19. Sequences were obtained from peripheral blood. The V call is TRBV4-2, the J call TRBJ2-1; 11 bases match TRBD2. The CDR3 DNA reads TGTGCCAGCAGCCAAGGACGGGCTAGCGGGAGGTTCTACAATGAGCAGTTCTTC. Amino acid sequence: CASSQGRASGRFYNEQFF.